The 6 T cell receptor beta chains below were found in one sample sequenced in a study of cytotoxic CD8 clonotypes in ibrutinib-treated CLL. Profiled with immunoSEQ multiplex PCR; TCRdb holds only in-frame clones, not every one. The table has roughly 220,000 clones, roughly 65% seen once. Sequences were derived from PBMCs, sampled after 12 months of ibrutinib treatment. Receptors were obtained from a human donor with chronic lymphocytic leukemia.

V is TRBV11-2 and J is TRBJ1-1, with a tentative D call TRBD1 (5 bases). The V end lost 3 bases, the J end lost 4 bases, and 12 bases lay between the germline ends. The CDR3 runs 14 residues. CDR1 and CDR2 from the germline V gene are SGHAT and FQNNGV. CDR3 region: CASSFGREGTEAFF. The CDR3 coding sequence is TGTGCCAGCAGCTTTGGCAGGGAGGGCACTGAAGCTTTCTTT.

The rearrangement links TRBV7-9 to TRBJ2-1; D possibly corresponds to TRBD1 (6 bases). Germline V gene sequence: CDR1 SEHNR, CDR2 FQNEAQ (reference sequence). The CDR3 length is 12 residues. V lost 8 bases and J 5 bases, leaving 10 bases between the germline ends. The DNA for the CDR3 is TGTGCCAGCCTAGGGGGAGACAATGAGCAGTTCTTC. Residues: CASLGGDNEQFF.

The chain has TRBV29-1 and TRBJ2-7; possible D gene TRBD2, 5 bases. Germline V gene sequence: CDR1 SQVTM, CDR2 ANQGSEA. The length of the CDR3 is 13 residues. Deletions cut 4 bases from V and 6 bases from J, with 16 bases between. The CDR3 nucleotides are TGCAGCGTTGGAAAGGTAGAGGGTCTCGAGCAGTACTTC. The encoded protein is CSVGKVEGLEQYF.

J is TRBJ2-3 and V is TRBV4-2, with D perhaps matching TRBD1 (6 bases). The CDR3 length is 16 residues. CDR1 is LGHNA, CDR2 YNFKEQ, per germline. The ends were cut back, 0 bases at V and 4 bases at J, with 14 bases in the middle. The CDR3 bases are TGTGCCAGCAGCCAAGATGGGCAGGGGTTGCCAGATACGCAGTATTTT. Its translation: CASSQDGQGLPDTQYF.

This rearrangement joins TRBV2 to TRBJ2-7, with D perhaps assigned TRBD1 or TRBD2 (5 bases each). CDR3 length equals 15 residues. Trimming stripped 5 bases from V and 4 bases from J, with 18 bases between. Germline lookup yields CDR1 SNHLY and CDR2 FYNNEI. CDR3 region: CASSIRDRLFYEQYF. CDR3 nucleotide sequence: TGTGCCAGCAGTATCCGGGACCGTTTATTTTACGAGCAGTACTTC.

The chain links TRBV7-2 to TRBJ2-5, with D maybe TRBD2 (6 bases). Trimming removed 2 bases at V and 4 bases at J, with 14 bases between. The CDR3 has 15 residues. Germline CDR1 reads SGHTA; CDR2 reads FQGNSA. The CDR3 loop is CASSLQGLVIETQYF. The CDR3, as DNA: TGTGCCAGCAGCTTACAGGGACTGGTGATAGAGACCCAGTACTTC.